One and the same sample provided the 19 T cell receptor beta chains below, sequenced in a study of Ad26.COV2.S vaccination and SARS-CoV-2 variants listed by TCRdb under 2021. The library was produced with the immunoSEQ multiplex PCR assay. This is the immuneACCESS table as TCRdb keeps it, with only in-frame sequences that have V and J called. A part of the clones is gone; compared with another copy, unresolved V genes explain less than half, and the rest is unexplained. The sample table contains some 390,000 clones; only one count was recorded for 70% to 90% of them. 3.5% of the sample is in the top ten clones. Sample treatment or condition, as interpreted from the label and publication: some 20 received Ad26.COV2.S at low or high dose, single or two shots; 5 received placebo; per-sample allocation not given. For vaccine and placebo recipients, the sequenced repertoires came from samples collected on day 63 after the first injection.

The specimen was peripheral blood, collected in a trial of Ad26.COV2.S vaccine versus placebo. The receptors stem from a person aged 18-60 years who received the Ad26.COV2.S COVID-19 vaccine or a placebo.

The rearrangement links TRBV11-2 to TRBJ2-5, with D possibly matching TRBD1 (8 bases). Germline CDR1 and CDR2: SGHAT and FQNNGV. Trimming cost V 3 bases and J 3 bases, with 14 bases left between them. This CDR3 is 15 amino acids long. This chain's CDR3 is CASSFNRGREETQYF. The CDR3 DNA follows: TGTGCCAGCAGCTTCAACAGGGGGAGGGAAGAGACCCAGTACTTC.

This chain links TRBV19 with TRBJ2-1; maybe TRBD2 (6 bases). Looked up from germline, CDR1 is LNHDA and CDR2 is SQIVND (reference sequence). The CDR3 runs to 11 residues. Trimming took 8 bases from V and 5 from J, leaving 7 bases between them. The CDR3 DNA is TGTGCCAGTTCGGGGGACAATGAGCAGTTCTTC. Protein sequence: CASSGDNEQFF.

The genes are TRBV7-9 and TRBJ2-1, with a possible D match to TRBD2 (5 bases). This CDR3 contains 15 residues. The germline V and J ends were trimmed by 5 bases and 8 bases, with 19 bases remaining between them. Per the germline V gene, CDR1 is SEHNR and CDR2 is FQNEAQ (reference sequence). The CDR3 DNA reads TGTGCCAGCAGCGCGGCGACGGGGAGTTGGCATGAGCAGTTCTTC. It is translated as CASSAATGSWHEQFF.

This clone was seen only once. The chain couples TRBV7-9 to TRBJ2-5, with D possibly being TRBD2 (6 bases). CDR3 length: 13 amino acids. V lost 1 base and J 5 bases, leaving 8 bases between the germline ends. The V gene's germline CDR1 is SEHNR and CDR2 FQNEAQ (reference sequence). The CDR3 DNA reads as TGTGCCAGCAGCTTAGTAGCGGTTGAGACCCAGTACTTC. Its protein is CASSLVAVETQYF.

The rearrangement joins TRBV27 to TRBJ1-5; D is unclear. The germline gives CDR1 MNHEY, CDR2 SMNVEV (reference sequence). Deletions cut 5 bases from V and 1 base from J, with 6 bases between. The CDR3 is 13 residues long. The CDR3 protein is CASSHDSNQPQHF. The CDR3 nucleotides read TGTGCCAGCAGTCACGACAGCAATCAGCCCCAGCATTTT.

The gene calls are TRBV18 and TRBJ1-1; a weak D match, TRBD1 (5 bases). There are 16 residues in the CDR3. CDR1 and CDR2 from the germline V gene are KGHSH and LQKENI. The germline V and J ends were trimmed by 1 base and 4 bases, with 16 bases remaining between them. CDR3 sequence: CASSPLRVMGPTEAFF. The CDR3 DNA sequence: TGTGCCAGCTCACCACTCAGGGTTATGGGTCCCACTGAAGCTTTCTTT.

The CDR3 loop is CASSRQGVSYEQYF. The CDR3 DNA reads TGTGCCAGCAGCCGACAGGGGGTTTCCTACGAGCAGTACTTC. The chain uses TRBV5-5 and TRBJ2-7; TRBD1 matches at 9 bases. Germline values: CDR1 SGHKS, CDR2 YYEKEE (reference sequence). The CDR3 is 14 residues long. Losses at the gene ends were 4 bases for V and 1 base for J; bases not matched to a gene: 3.

The chain employs TRBV5-8 and TRBJ2-7, with TRBD1 identical over 9 bases. Looked up from germline, CDR1 is SGHTS and CDR2 is YDEGEE. The length of the CDR3 is 13 residues. With 5 bases clipped from V and 6 bases from J, the junction kept 6 bases outside the gene matches. The CDR3 loop reads CASRPGQGREQYF. CDR3 in DNA: TGTGCCAGCAGGCCGGGACAGGGTCGCGAGCAGTACTTC. Drawing the rest from reference TRBV5-8 and TRBJ2-7, the complete variable domain is EAGVTQSPTHLIKTRGQQATLRCSPISGHTSVYWYQQALGLGLQFLLWYDEGEERNRGNFPPRFSGRQFPNYSSELNVNALELEDSALYLCASRPGQGREQYFGPGTRLTVT.

The J gene is TRBJ2-7, the V gene TRBV6-1; TRBD1 matches at 7 bases. The germline CDR1 and CDR2 sequences are MNHNS and SASEGT. This CDR3 comprises 17 residues. V was clipped by 3 bases and J by 3 bases; unmatched bases: 14. CDR3 region: CASSDLTGQGDFYEQYF. The CDR3 DNA reads as TGTGCCAGCAGTGACCTCACCGGGCAGGGGGATTTCTACGAGCAGTACTTC.

The gene calls are TRBV11-2 and TRBJ1-1; possibly TRBD1 for D (5 bases). The CDR3 contains 14 residues. V was clipped by 2 bases and J by 5 bases, with 12 bases between them. Germline V gene lookup returns CDR1 SGHAT and CDR2 FQNNGV. In DNA form, the CDR3 reads TGTGCCAGCAGCTTACTCGGGGGGGGAACTGAAGCTTTCTTT. Translation gives CASSLLGGGTEAFF.

CDR3 region: CASSQTGPNTEAFF. Written as DNA, the CDR3 is TGCGCCAGCAGCCAAACAGGGCCGAACACTGAAGCTTTCTTT. The chain joins TRBV5-1 to TRBJ1-1; D is perhaps TRBD1 (6 bases). The CDR3 consists of 14 residues. Trimming took 4 bases from V and 1 from J, leaving 11 bases between them. The V gene's germline CDR1 is SGHRS and CDR2 YFSETQ.

J is TRBJ2-3 and V is TRBV7-2, with 13 bases aligning to TRBD2. The CDR3 loop spans 16 amino acids. Germline V lookup: CDR1 SGHTA, CDR2 FQGNSA. J gave up 6 bases and V 5 bases, and 8 bases lay outside the gene matches. In nucleotides, the CDR3 is TGTGCCAGCAGCCCCCCTGGACTAGCGGGGGTCGATACGCAGTATTTT. The encoded protein is CASSPPGLAGVDTQYF.

About this clone: Other DNA sequences in this sample translate to the same CDR3. The rearrangement joins TRBV2 to TRBJ1-1, with D uncertain. Trimming shortened V by 6 bases and J by 0 bases, and 11 bases separated the two germline ends. Looked up from germline, CDR1 is SNHLY and CDR2 is FYNNEI. The length of the CDR3 is 14 residues. CDR3 loop: CASSRTAMNTEAFF. DNA of the CDR3: TGTGCCAGCAGCAGGACGGCGATGAACACTGAAGCTTTCTTT.

The chain carries TRBV7-2 and TRBJ2-7; D is unclear. Germline CDR1 is SGHTA and CDR2 is FQGNSA. The CDR3 loop spans 12 amino acids. Trimming took off 5 bases at V and 7 bases at J, with 12 bases between the two ends. CDR3 in amino acids: CASSAAMGEQYF. In nucleotides, the CDR3 is TGTGCCAGCAGCGCGGCGATGGGGGAGCAGTACTTC.

The chain joins TRBV6-6 to TRBJ1-1, with a weak D call TRBD1 (5 bases). CDR3 length: 14 residues. Germline V gives CDR1 MNHNY, CDR2 SVGAGI (reference sequence). The germline V and J ends were trimmed by 7 bases and 3 bases, with 15 bases remaining between them. The chain's CDR3 is CASNMGVVDTEAFF. CDR3 in DNA: TGTGCCAGCAACATGGGGGTGGTTGACACTGAAGCTTTCTTT.

The chain uses TRBV6-5 and TRBJ2-2; D gene ambiguous. V lost 8 bases to trimming and J lost 0 bases, with 7 bases between them. The CDR3 is 13 amino acids. In germline, CDR1 is MNHEY, CDR2 SVGAGI. CDR3 residues: CASGQTNTGELFF. In DNA form, the CDR3 reads TGTGCCAGCGGGCAGACGAACACCGGGGAGCTGTTTTTT.

This clone was found once. The chain joins TRBV12-3 or TRBV12-4 to TRBJ2-5; D remains ambiguous. The V end lost 6 bases, the J end lost 5 bases, and 13 bases lay between the germline ends. The CDR3 runs 13 residues. DNA of the CDR3: TGTGCCAGCAGGCAAACCCAAGGGGAGACCCAGTACTTC. This sequence encodes CASRQTQGETQYF.

The sample holds a few counts of this clone. V gene TRBV7-9 combines with J gene TRBJ1-6; no reliable D call. Germline CDR1 is SEHNR and CDR2 is FQNEAQ (reference sequence). The CDR3 has 13 amino acids. Deletions cut 1 base from V and 10 bases from J, with 8 bases between. CDR3 DNA sequence: TGTGCCAGCAGCTTAGATTACGAATCACCCCTCCACTTT. It codes for CASSLDYESPLHF.

The gene calls are TRBV5-1 and TRBJ2-7; tentatively, D is TRBD2 (6 bases). This CDR3 has 14 amino acids. Germline values: CDR1 SGHRS, CDR2 YFSETQ. V lost 4 bases, J lost 7 bases, and 18 bases lay in between. Here the CDR3 reads CASSGGTFFDEQYF. CDR3 in DNA: TGCGCCAGCAGCGGGGGGACCTTTTTCGATGAGCAGTACTTC.